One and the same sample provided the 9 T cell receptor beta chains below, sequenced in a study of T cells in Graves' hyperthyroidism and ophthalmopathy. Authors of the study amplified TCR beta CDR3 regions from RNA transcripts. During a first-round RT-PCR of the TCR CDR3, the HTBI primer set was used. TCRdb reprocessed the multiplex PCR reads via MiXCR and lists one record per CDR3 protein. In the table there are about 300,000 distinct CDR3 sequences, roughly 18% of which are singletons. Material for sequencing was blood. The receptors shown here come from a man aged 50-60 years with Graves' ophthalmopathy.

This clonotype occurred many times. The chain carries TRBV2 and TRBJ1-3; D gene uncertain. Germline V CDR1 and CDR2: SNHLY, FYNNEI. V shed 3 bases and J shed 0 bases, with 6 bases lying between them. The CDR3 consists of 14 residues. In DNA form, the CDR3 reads TGTGCCAGCAGTGAGCAACCCTCTGGAAACACCATATATTTT. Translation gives CASSEQPSGNTIYF.

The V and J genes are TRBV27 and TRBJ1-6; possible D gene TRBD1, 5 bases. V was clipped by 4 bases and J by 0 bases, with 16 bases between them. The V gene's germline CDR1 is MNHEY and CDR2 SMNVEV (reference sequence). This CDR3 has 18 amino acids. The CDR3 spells CASSSRTKPSSYNSPLHF. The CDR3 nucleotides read TGTGCCAGCAGTTCTAGGACAAAACCTAGCTCCTATAATTCACCCCTCCACTTT.

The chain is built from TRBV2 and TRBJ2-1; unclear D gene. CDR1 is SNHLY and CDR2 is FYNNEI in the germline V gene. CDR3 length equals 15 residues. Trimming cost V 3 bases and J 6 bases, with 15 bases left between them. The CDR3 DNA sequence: TGTGCCAGCAGTGAGGAAGCACCGAGGTCCAATGAGCAGTTCTTC. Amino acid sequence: CASSEEAPRSNEQFF.

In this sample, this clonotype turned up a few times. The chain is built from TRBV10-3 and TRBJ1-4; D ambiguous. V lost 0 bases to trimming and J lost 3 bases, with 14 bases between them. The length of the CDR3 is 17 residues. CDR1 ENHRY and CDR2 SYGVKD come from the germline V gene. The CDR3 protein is CAISESMGGRSNEKLFF. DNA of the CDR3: TGTGCCATCAGTGAGTCGATGGGCGGACGATCTAATGAAAAACTGTTTTTT.

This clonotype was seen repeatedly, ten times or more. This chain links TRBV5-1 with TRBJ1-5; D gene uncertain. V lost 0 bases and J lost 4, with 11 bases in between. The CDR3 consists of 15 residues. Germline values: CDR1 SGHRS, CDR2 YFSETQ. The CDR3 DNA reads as TGCGCCAGCAGCTTGGGGACGGCTCAGAATCAGCCCCAGCATTTT. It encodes CASSLGTAQNQPQHF. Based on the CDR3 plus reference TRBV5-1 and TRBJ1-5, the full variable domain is KAGVTQTPRYLIKTRGQQVTLSCSPISGHRSVSWYQQTPGQGLQFLFEYFSETQRNKGNFPGRFSGRQFSNSRSEMNVSTLELGDSALYLCASSLGTAQNQPQHFGDGTRLSIL.

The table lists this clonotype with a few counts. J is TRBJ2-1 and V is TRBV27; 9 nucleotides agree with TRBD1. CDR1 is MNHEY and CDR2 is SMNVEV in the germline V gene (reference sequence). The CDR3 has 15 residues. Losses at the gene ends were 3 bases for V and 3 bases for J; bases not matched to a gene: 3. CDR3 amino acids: CASSLDRGIYNEQFF. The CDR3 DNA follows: TGTGCCAGCAGTTTGGACAGGGGTATCTACAATGAGCAGTTCTTC.

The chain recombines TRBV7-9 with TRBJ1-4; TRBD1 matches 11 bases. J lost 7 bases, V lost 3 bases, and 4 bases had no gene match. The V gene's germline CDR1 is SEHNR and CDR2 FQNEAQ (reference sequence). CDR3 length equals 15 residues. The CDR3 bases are TGTGCCAGCAGCTTGGACAGGGGGCGGATTGAAAAACTGTTTTTT. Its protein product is CASSLDRGRIEKLFF.

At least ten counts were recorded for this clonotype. This CDR3 is CASRGWPGAGTEAFF. The DNA of the CDR3 is TGTGCCAGCAGAGGCTGGCCGGGGGCAGGGACTGAAGCTTTCTTT. This sequence joins TRBV3-1 and TRBJ1-1; tentatively, D is TRBD1 (6 bases). Germline loops: CDR1 LGHDT, CDR2 YNNKEL (reference sequence). This CDR3 is 15 amino acids long. V lost 6 bases, J lost 5 bases, and 19 bases lay in between.

CDR3 DNA: TGTGCCAGCAGCTTGGGAACGTCGACTCTCTCGCCCCAGCATTTT. Protein: CASSLGTSTLSPQHF. The genes are TRBV7-2 and TRBJ1-5; D unresolved. With 3 bases removed from V and 9 bases from J, the gap between germline ends came to 18 bases. This CDR3 region has 15 residues. Germline V gene lookup returns CDR1 SGHTA and CDR2 FQGNSA.